Listed below are T cell receptor beta chains from one sample, sequenced in a study of CD4 T cells in relation to SARS-CoV-2 and coronaviruses. Their recognized antigens are unknown. The data were produced by immunoSEQ multiplex PCR, yet TCRdb's version contains in-frame clones alone and is incomplete. The sample comprises 15,000 to 20,000 clones, roughly three quarters of which are singletons, and about 17% rests with the top ten. Material for sequencing was CD4+ T cells from PBMCs, cultured in vitro. These receptors were obtained from a human donor in good health. CDR3s leave out the opening cysteine and the closing phenylalanine or tryptophan. Each record gives: D gene, V gene, J gene, CDR3 protein. A D gene is named only where the DNA matches it firmly.

>NA|TRBV5-1|TRBJ1-2
ASSLGSGGYGYT
>TRBD1|TRBV19|TRBJ2-1
ASTLGQGAVNEQF
>NA|TRBV5-6|TRBJ1-1
ASSTMGQGKTEAF
>NA|TRBV11-2|TRBJ1-1
ASSFDELLTEAF
>TRBD2|TRBV7-2|TRBJ2-1
ASSLARLAGGRNEQF
>NA|TRBV19|TRBJ2-6
ASRDMAGANVLT
>NA|TRBV9|TRBJ1-5
ASSVDGKGADQPQH
>NA|TRBV10-3|TRBJ1-1
AINKNGEAF
>NA|TRBV5-1|TRBJ1-1
ASRLTTEAF
>NA|TRBV3-1/TRBV3-2|TRBJ2-1
ASSPKRSSYNEQF
>NA|TRBV6-2/TRBV6-3|TRBJ2-3
ASSYSIIATAISTDTQY
>TRBD2|TRBV2|TRBJ2-7
ASSGRLAGVGEQY
>TRBD2|TRBV6-1|TRBJ2-7
ASSEREEMNEQY
>NA|TRBV5-1|TRBJ2-3
ASSLVFRGPERDTQY
>NA|TRBV11-2|TRBJ1-1
ASSLESAGTNTEAF
>NA|TRBV11-2|TRBJ1-4
ASSLAEGSNEKLF
>NA|TRBV6-5|TRBJ2-6
ASSYGNSGANVLT
>NA|TRBV19|TRBJ2-1
ASSGDNNEQF
>NA|TRBV5-6|TRBJ1-3
ASSFGIMGNTIY
>NA|TRBV19|TRBJ2-3
ASSPAPLSRFTDTQY
>TRBD2|TRBV5-1|TRBJ2-1
ASSPEKAAGVYNEQF
>NA|TRBV18|TRBJ2-1
ASSPPLSSYNEQF
>NA|TRBV30|TRBJ1-1
AWSVGQDSTMNTEAF
>NA|TRBV2|TRBJ1-3
ASSETGFRNTIY
>TRBD2|TRBV5-1|TRBJ2-1
ASSTTTSGRARDEQF
>TRBD1|TRBV6-6|TRBJ2-1
ASGRSGQGNNEQF
>TRBD2|TRBV11-2|TRBJ2-7
ASGELAGFYEQY
>TRBD1|TRBV6-2/TRBV6-3|TRBJ1-2
ASSYRDSYGYT
>NA|TRBV7-9|TRBJ1-5
ASSPVSVDGNQPQH
>NA|TRBV6-5|TRBJ2-7
ASSQVGVPTYEQY
>TRBD1|TRBV19|TRBJ2-3
ASSIDQGAGTDTQY